The 17 T cell receptor beta chains in this list originate from one sample, sequenced in a study of T cell responses to AZD1222 COVID-19 vaccine. Produced via immunoSEQ multiplex PCR; TCRdb's table is partial and in-frame only. This sample has 140,000 to 150,000 clones, with approximately 90% found just once. Source: peripheral blood, taken on day 0 of AZD1222 vaccination. These receptors were collected from an adult in good health.

V is TRBV9 and J is TRBJ2-1; 16 bases agree with TRBD2. This CDR3 is 16 amino acids long. The junction had 6 bases not matched to a gene; V was cut back by 3 bases and J by 9 bases. The germline CDR1 and CDR2 sequences are SGDLS and YYNGEE. CDR3 bases: TGTGCCAGCAGCGCGGGACTAGCGGGAGGGCCCGGTGAGCAGTTCTTC. It specifies CASSAGLAGGPGEQFF.

The genes are TRBV5-1 and TRBJ1-6; 7 bases fit TRBD1. This CDR3 spans 15 amino acids. The germline V gene encodes CDR1 SGHRS and CDR2 YFSETQ. V shed 2 bases and J 10 bases; nucleotides not matched to a gene: 9. Written as DNA, the CDR3 is TGCGCCAGCAGCTTAGATAGGGGGCGGGGATCACCCCTCCACTTT. This codes for CASSLDRGRGSPLHF.

In its sample, this clone was seen once. V is TRBV6-1 and J is TRBJ1-1; D call uncertain. The CDR3 contains 12 residues. From germline, CDR1 is MNHNS and CDR2 SASEGT. Trimming took off 1 base at V and 11 bases at J, with 11 bases between the two ends. This CDR3 is CASSEEAGAAFF. The CDR3 DNA reads TGTGCCAGCAGTGAAGAAGCGGGAGCGGCTTTCTTT.

Worth noting for this clone: Germline and junction disagree at one end, which may indicate a read error. V and J are TRBV5-5 and TRBJ2-7; D might be TRBD1 or TRBD2, each matching 5 bases. This CDR3 spans 15 amino acids. CDR1 is SGHKS and CDR2 is YYEKEE in the germline V gene (reference sequence). CDR3: CASSLASGTPSLINF. CDR3 nucleotide sequence: TGTGCCAGCAGCTTGGCCTCCGGGACCCCTTCTCTCATCAACTTC.

A remark on this clone: Other DNA sequences within the sample encode an identical CDR3. The genes are TRBV19 and TRBJ1-5; maybe TRBD1 (5 bases). The germline gives CDR1 LNHDA, CDR2 SQIVND (reference sequence). CDR3 size: 14 residues. V dropped 3 bases and J dropped 7 bases, with 13 bases sitting between them. In nucleotides, the CDR3 is TGTGCCAGTAGTATTGGGGGGAAGGGGCAGCCCCAGCATTTT. Its translation is CASSIGGKGQPQHF.

This clone was counted once. The chain employs TRBV28 and TRBJ1-2, with D uncertain. V lost 3 bases and J lost 5, with 10 bases in between. There are 13 residues in the CDR3. Germline V CDR1 and CDR2: MDHEN, SYDVKM. CDR3 in DNA: TGTGCCAGCAGTTTTTTCGGCGGTTATGGCTACACCTTC. The encoded protein is CASSFFGGYGYTF.

This sequence joins TRBV19 and TRBJ1-1, with 7 positions matching TRBD1. J gave up 5 bases and V 1 base, and 4 bases lay outside the gene matches. The CDR3 totals 14 residues. Germline V gene data show CDR1 as LNHDA and CDR2 as SQIVND (reference sequence). DNA for the CDR3: TGTGCCAGTAGTATAGCAGGGGGAAATACTGAAGCTTTCTTT. It translates to CASSIAGGNTEAFF.

This sequence joins TRBV20-1 and TRBJ2-1; possibly TRBD2 for D (5 bases). The CDR3 extends over 14 amino acids. Germline CDR1 and CDR2: DFQATT and SNEGSKA (reference sequence). Trimming shortened V by 3 bases and J by 0 bases, and 9 bases separated the two germline ends. The CDR3 region is CSASPGSSYNEQFF. The CDR3, as DNA: TGCAGTGCTAGTCCGGGGAGCTCCTACAATGAGCAGTTCTTC.

The chain couples TRBV7-2 to TRBJ2-7, with TRBD2 matching over 8 bases. This CDR3 comprises 15 residues. J gave up 2 bases and V 7 bases, and 10 bases lay outside the gene matches. Per the germline V gene, CDR1 is SGHTA and CDR2 is FQGNSA. The CDR3 region has the DNA TGTGCCAGCACCCCCCGAACGGGAGGGCCCTACGAGCAGTACTTC. Protein sequence: CASTPRTGGPYEQYF.

This chain links TRBV9 with TRBJ1-2; D is possibly TRBD1 (6 bases). V was shortened by 0 bases and J by 3 bases, with 12 bases between the two germline ends. The CDR3 extends over 15 amino acids. CDR1 and CDR2 from the germline V gene are SGDLS and YYNGEE. The CDR3 is CASSVEAAGDYGYTF. The CDR3 DNA reads TGTGCCAGCAGCGTAGAGGCAGCAGGGGACTATGGCTACACCTTC.

This clone was detected only once. This sequence joins TRBV28 and TRBJ1-2; 7 bases fit TRBD1. Germline CDR1 and CDR2: MDHEN and SYDVKM. This CDR3 region has 13 residues. Germline trimming cut 4 bases from V and 7 bases from J; bases unmatched to any gene: 6. The CDR3 sequence: CASSWLGQPGYTF. Written as DNA, the CDR3 is TGTGCCAGCAGTTGGTTGGGACAGCCTGGCTACACCTTC.

This chain joins TRBV6-5 and TRBJ2-1; 8 nucleotides line up with TRBD1. Germline V gene data show CDR1 as MNHEY and CDR2 as SVGAGI. Trimming at V came to 2 bases and at J to 9 bases, leaving 9 bases not matched to a gene. The CDR3 extends over 15 amino acids. CDR3 residues: CASSYGVQGAGEQFF. The CDR3, as DNA: TGTGCCAGCAGTTACGGGGTCCAGGGGGCAGGTGAGCAGTTCTTC.

The CDR3 sequence: CASDWGPTTNTEAFF. In DNA form, the CDR3 reads TGTGCCAGTGACTGGGGGCCCACAACTAACACTGAAGCTTTCTTT. The chain has TRBV6-5 and TRBJ1-1, with a tentative D call TRBD1 (6 bases). CDR1 MNHEY and CDR2 SVGAGI come from the germline V gene. With 9 bases removed from V and 2 bases from J, the gap between germline ends came to 19 bases. The length of the CDR3 is 15 residues.

There are a few counts of this clone. The chain links TRBV19 to TRBJ1-1; D remains ambiguous. Trimming removed 1 base from V and 3 bases from J, with 9 bases in between. Germline CDR1 reads LNHDA; CDR2 reads SQIVND (reference sequence). This CDR3 is 14 amino acids long. The CDR3 loop reads CASSIGVMDTEAFF. DNA for the CDR3: TGTGCCAGTAGTATAGGCGTTATGGACACTGAAGCTTTCTTT.

This clone was counted a single time. V is TRBV5-6 and J is TRBJ2-1, with D hard to call. Germline-derived CDR1 and CDR2 are SGHDT and YYEEEE. V was clipped by 2 bases and J by 0 bases, with 6 bases between them. The CDR3 spans 14 residues. DNA for the CDR3: TGTGCCAGCAGCTTAGGGCTCTCCTACAATGAGCAGTTCTTC. Translated: CASSLGLSYNEQFF.

V usage is TRBV19 and J usage is TRBJ1-6; D not resolved. CDR3 length equals 16 residues. Germline V gene sequence: CDR1 LNHDA, CDR2 SQIVND (reference sequence). Trimming shortened V by 8 bases and J by 10 bases, and 24 bases separated the two germline ends. The CDR3 DNA is TGTGCCAGTTCAGAGGGTGGTTGGAGGACGCGGTCACCCCTCCACTTT. It yields the protein CASSEGGWRTRSPLHF. Drawing the rest from reference TRBV19 and TRBJ1-6, the complete variable domain is DGGITQSPKYLFRKEGQNVTLSCEQNLNHDAMYWYRQDPGQGLRLIYYSQIVNDFQKGDIAEGYSVSREKKESFPLTVTSAQKNPTAFYLCASSEGGWRTRSPLHFGNGTRLTVT.

This chain links TRBV4-2 with TRBJ1-6; the match to TRBD1 covers 7 bases. V trimming: 2 bases; J trimming: 5 bases; junction bases outside the gene matches: 6. The CDR3 is 16 residues long. In germline, CDR1 is LGHNA, CDR2 YNFKEQ. The CDR3 DNA is TGTGCCAGCAGCCAAAAGGGACAGCAAAATAATTCACCCCTCCACTTT. Its translation: CASSQKGQQNNSPLHF.